The 26 T cell receptor beta chains in this list originate from one sample, sequenced in a study of T cell clonality in common variable immunodeficiency. Libraries were prepared by immunoSEQ multiplex PCR; TCRdb keeps only in-frame clonotypes and omits some of them. The specimen has about 66,000 clones, none found just once. Sequencing was carried out using peripheral blood mononuclear cells. The source is a person between 18 and 75 years old in good health.

In its sample, this clone was seen many times. The read gets to within 3 residues of the CDR3 end, and the germline J gene fills in the rest. V gene TRBV29-1 combines with J gene TRBJ2-1, with 9 bases fitting TRBD2. This CDR3 comprises 13 residues. V was pared by 6 bases and J by 4 bases, with 4 bases of the junction left unmatched. The germline V gene encodes CDR1 SQVTM and CDR2 ANQGSEA. CDR3 bases read: TGCAGCGTCAGGACTAGCGAATACAATGAG. Protein sequence: CSVRTSEYNE. The complete CDR3 reads CSVRTSEYNEQFF.

This clone was found many times. The read comes to an end 3 residues before the CDR3 does, leaving the germline J gene to fill in the end. This chain connects TRBV10-3 to TRBJ2-1; 9 nucleotides match TRBD1. Germline loops: CDR1 ENHRY, CDR2 SYGVKD. This CDR3 spans 12 amino acids. V trimming: 4 bases; J trimming: 8 bases; junction bases outside the gene matches: 0. Partial CDR3 DNA: TGTGCCATCAGTGGGACAGGGGATGAG. This sequence encodes CAISGTGDE. In full, the CDR3 is CAISGTGDEQFF.

A few counts support this clone. The read falls 3 residues short of the CDR3 end, and the missing part is taken from the germline J gene. V usage is TRBV19 and J usage is TRBJ2-1, with TRBD2 identical over 10 bases. With V trimmed by 4 bases and J by 6 bases, 6 bases remained unmatched. CDR1 is LNHDA and CDR2 is SQIVND in the germline V gene (reference sequence). This CDR3 comprises 15 residues. The sequenced CDR3 bases are TGTGCCAGTAGTACAACTAGCGGGAACCGCAATGAG. Residues: CASSTTSGNRNE. Given in full, the CDR3 is CASSTTSGNRNEQFF.

At least ten counts were recorded for this clone. The sequence runs out 3 residues before the end of the CDR3; the remainder is reconstructed from the germline J gene. The rearrangement joins TRBV5-1 to TRBJ1-6, with 7 bases that match TRBD1. Germline CDR1 is SGHRS and CDR2 is YFSETQ. The CDR3 extends over 15 amino acids. CDR3 bases read: TGCGCCAGCAGCTTGGCCGGGACAGCCGTAGAGCCC. The encoded protein is CASSLAGTAVEP. The whole CDR3 sequence reads CASSLAGTAVEPLHF.

This clone has ten or more counts. The CDR3 is cut off 3 residues early in the read; its end comes from the germline J gene. The gene calls are TRBV19 and TRBJ2-7; TRBD2 matches 7 bases. Trimming removed 8 bases from V and 2 bases from J; junction bases left unmatched: 3. This CDR3 contains 12 residues. Germline loops: CDR1 LNHDA, CDR2 SQIVND (reference sequence). CDR3 sequence reads: CASEGTTYEQYF. The covered CDR3 bases are TGTGCCAGTGAAGGGACTACCTACGAG.

This clone appeared many times. The read comes to an end 3 residues before the CDR3 does, leaving the germline J gene to fill in the end. The chain joins TRBV19 to TRBJ1-1; D remains unclear. Germline CDR1 and CDR2: LNHDA and SQIVND (reference sequence). This CDR3 has 13 residues. The germline V and J ends were trimmed by 5 bases and 5 bases, with 12 bases remaining between them. The CDR3 spells CASSLRPGTEAFF. The sequenced part of the CDR3 DNA is TGTGCCAGTAGTCTTAGACCGGGGACTGAA.

This clone was counted at least ten times. The read is 3 residues too short to cover the CDR3 end, so that end is filled in from the germline J gene. The chain carries TRBV9 and TRBJ2-3; no definite D call. Trimming removed 0 bases at V and 3 bases at J, with 11 bases between. The CDR3 loop spans 15 amino acids. The germline V gene encodes CDR1 SGDLS and CDR2 YYNGEE. The CDR3 bases that were read are TGTGCCAGCAGCGTAGCTAGGAGTAAGACAGATACG. Amino acid sequence: CASSVARSKTDT. The full-length CDR3 reads as CASSVARSKTDTQYF.

This clone was found many times. Coverage ceases 3 residues before the CDR3 finishes, and the germline J gene fills in the end. J is TRBJ2-5 and V is TRBV5-8, with TRBD1 as a possible D gene (6 bases). CDR1 and CDR2 (germline): SGHTS, YDEGEE. The CDR3 length is 14 residues. Between the trimmed V and J ends, which lost 0 bases and 2 bases, there was a span of 8 bases. The CDR3 is CASSLGTAQETQYF. The sequenced CDR3 bases are TGTGCCAGCAGCTTGGGGACAGCTCAAGAGACC.

This clone occurred many times. The observed sequence ends 3 residues before the CDR3 terminus, with the missing tail filled in from the germline J gene. V is TRBV29-1 and J is TRBJ2-1; the match to TRBD2 covers 10 bases. From germline, CDR1 is SQVTM and CDR2 ANQGSEA. With V trimmed by 4 bases and J by 6 bases, 6 bases remained unmatched. CDR3 length: 14 residues. Partial CDR3 DNA: TGCAGCGTTGGGTCAGCGGGAGGGCCCAATGAG. It is translated as CSVGSAGGPNE. The complete CDR3 reads CSVGSAGGPNEQFF.

This clone has at least ten counts. From the germline J gene comes the end of the CDR3, since the read stops 3 residues before it. The V call is TRBV20-1, the J call TRBJ2-4; weak D call: TRBD1 (6 bases). V was clipped by 6 bases and J by 8 bases, with 14 bases between them. Germline V CDR1 and CDR2: DFQATT, SNEGSKA (reference sequence). The CDR3 has 12 residues. CDR3 DNA, as far as it was read: TGCAGTGCGAGGGGACATGAGGACATT. This codes for CSARGHEDI. The complete CDR3 sequence is CSARGHEDIQYF.

This clone was counted ten times or more. The read halts 3 residues ahead of the CDR3 end, with the missing end drawn from the germline J gene. The V call is TRBV10-3, the J call TRBJ2-5, with 10 bases aligning to TRBD2. CDR1 and CDR2 (germline): ENHRY, SYGVKD. Losses at the gene ends were 4 bases for V and 1 base for J; bases not matched to a gene: 3. The CDR3 loop spans 15 amino acids. The sequenced part of the CDR3 DNA is TGTGCCATCAGTGGTGGACTAGCGGTCCAAGAGACC. This codes for CAISGGLAVQET. The entire CDR3 protein reads CAISGGLAVQETQYF.

This clone was found many times. The CDR3 goes on 3 residues after the read ends, and that part is filled in from the germline J gene. The rearrangement joins TRBV4-2 to TRBJ1-1; a possible D gene is TRBD1 (6 bases). The length of the CDR3 is 15 residues. Trimming took off 0 bases at V and 4 bases at J, with 12 bases between the two ends. Germline loops: CDR1 LGHNA, CDR2 YNFKEQ. CDR3 region: CASSQDRGKATEAFF. Incomplete CDR3 DNA: TGTGCCAGCAGCCAAGACAGGGGAAAGGCCACTGAA.

Ten or more counts support this clone. Read data end 3 residues before the CDR3 end; the end is taken from the germline J gene. The rearrangement uses TRBV19 and TRBJ1-5; 9 bases fit TRBD1. Looked up from germline, CDR1 is LNHDA and CDR2 is SQIVND (reference sequence). CDR3 length: 15 residues. The V gene end was trimmed by 2 bases and the J gene end by 6 bases; junction bases not matched to a gene: 5. CDR3 region: CASSITGGASQPQHF. CDR3 bases read: TGTGCCAGTAGTATAACAGGGGGCGCGAGTCAGCCC.

This clone was counted many times. The CDR3 end falls 3 residues outside the read, so it is completed with the germline J gene. The chain uses TRBV5-1 and TRBJ1-6, with 9 bases that match TRBD1. This CDR3 has 16 amino acids. Per the germline V gene, CDR1 is SGHRS and CDR2 is YFSETQ. V shed 3 bases and J 5 bases; nucleotides not matched to a gene: 6. CDR3 residues: CASSWGTGGDNSPLHF. Incomplete CDR3 DNA: TGCGCCAGCAGCTGGGGTACAGGGGGCGATAATTCACCC.

This clone occurred a few times. The part of the CDR3 DNA that was read is TGTGCCAGCAGCGCCGGGGGACCCTACAATGAG. Its protein product is CASSAGGPYNE. The complete CDR3 sequence is CASSAGGPYNEQFF. The chain is built from TRBV7-8 and TRBJ2-1; tentatively, D is TRBD2 (6 bases). The CDR3 extends 3 residues past the end of the read, so its final part is completed from the germline J gene. Trimming took 5 bases from V and 2 from J, leaving 10 bases between them. Germline-derived CDR1 and CDR2 are SGHVS and FQNEAQ. CDR3 length: 14 amino acids.

Ten or more counts support this clone. With the read ending 3 residues before the CDR3 end, the germline J gene is used to fill in that end. V usage is TRBV29-1 and J usage is TRBJ2-2; 7 bases are a match to TRBD1. J lost 5 bases, V lost 7 bases, and 1 base had no gene match. The CDR3 has 11 amino acids. Germline V gene sequence: CDR1 SQVTM, CDR2 ANQGSEA. Partial CDR3 DNA: TGCAGCGCACAGGGGACCGGGGAG. Encoded protein: CSAQGTGE. The whole CDR3 reads CSAQGTGELFF.

A word on this clone: The sequence runs out 3 residues before the end of the CDR3; the remainder is reconstructed from the germline J gene. The rearrangement uses TRBV18 and TRBJ1-5, with 9 nucleotides matching TRBD1. Trimming at V came to 0 bases and at J to 5 bases, leaving 5 bases not matched to a gene. This CDR3 region has 16 residues. Germline CDR1 is KGHSH and CDR2 is LQKENI. This CDR3 reads CASSPPGDRVDQPQHF. The sequenced part of the CDR3 DNA is TGTGCCAGCTCACCACCAGGGGACAGGGTTGATCAGCCC.

This clone came up many times. The read ends 3 residues shy of where the CDR3 ends; the end is completed using the germline J gene. This chain joins TRBV3-1 (or the pseudogene TRBV3-2) and TRBJ1-3; D ambiguous. Germline assignment: CDR1 LGHDT and CDR2 YNNKEL (reference sequence). Trimming removed 0 bases from V and 0 bases from J, with 6 bases in between. The CDR3 runs to 15 residues. The sequenced part of the CDR3 DNA is TGTGCCAGCAGCCAAGACAGGCCCTCTGGAAACACC. This translates into CASSQDRPSGNT. The entire CDR3 sequence reads CASSQDRPSGNTIYF.

This clone was recorded at least ten times. The CDR3 end falls 3 residues outside the read, so it is completed with the germline J gene. The chain combines TRBV7-3 with TRBJ2-3, with D hard to call. From germline, CDR1 is SGHTA and CDR2 FQGTGA. Trimming cost V 1 base and J 0 bases, with 8 bases left between them. This CDR3 region has 15 residues. The sequenced part of the CDR3 DNA is TGTGCCAGCAGCTTAAACGCCGGGAGCACAGATACG. The encoded protein is CASSLNAGSTDT. The entire CDR3 reads CASSLNAGSTDTQYF.

This clone was found many times. With the read ending 3 residues before the CDR3 end, the germline J gene is used to fill in that end. The rearrangement links TRBV6-2 or TRBV6-3 to TRBJ1-5; TRBD1 matches at 9 bases. CDR1 and CDR2 (germline): MNHEY, SVGEGT. The CDR3 spans 13 residues. Trimming removed 5 bases from V and 7 bases from J; junction bases left unmatched: 3. The CDR3 sequence: CASSHRGRQPQHF. The DNA read from the CDR3 is TGTGCCAGCAGTCACAGGGGGCGGCAGCCC.

In its sample, this clone was seen many times. With the read ending 3 residues before the CDR3 end, the germline J gene is used to fill in that end. The chain couples TRBV12-3 or TRBV12-4 to TRBJ1-4; 7 nucleotides line up with TRBD1. V gave up 3 bases and J gave up 7 bases; unmatched junction bases: 2. The CDR3 runs to 13 residues. The DNA read from the CDR3 is TGTGCCAGCAGTTTTGCAGGGGGTGAAAAA. Its translation: CASSFAGGEK. The whole CDR3 region reads CASSFAGGEKLFF.

This clone was recorded at least ten times. The read terminates 3 residues ahead of where the CDR3 ends, so the germline J gene completes it. The rearrangement joins TRBV18 to TRBJ1-1; 8 bases fit TRBD1. The CDR3 totals 15 residues. Germline V gene lookup returns CDR1 KGHSH and CDR2 LQKENI. V lost 1 base and J lost 2; bases outside the gene matches: 3. CDR3 DNA, as far as it was read: TGTGCCAGCTCACCACAAGGGACAGGAAACACTGAA. Translating it yields CASSPQGTGNTE. The full CDR3 protein reads CASSPQGTGNTEAFF.

This clone was picked up many times. The read finishes 3 residues shy of the CDR3 end, and the germline J gene is used to complete it. The V and J genes are TRBV29-1 and TRBJ2-6, with TRBD1 identical over 9 bases. This CDR3 has 16 amino acids. The junction had 5 bases not matched to a gene; V was cut back by 5 bases and J by 0 bases. Germline V gene lookup returns CDR1 SQVTM and CDR2 ANQGSEA. CDR3 residues: CSVLGQGSSGANVLTF. CDR3 DNA (partial): TGCAGCGTTCTTGGACAGGGGTCCTCTGGGGCCAACGTC.

This clone was seen at least ten times. The read finishes 3 residues shy of the CDR3 end, and the germline J gene is used to complete it. This chain uses TRBV5-1 with TRBJ2-3, with a weak D call TRBD2 (6 bases). CDR1 is SGHRS and CDR2 is YFSETQ in the germline V gene. CDR3 length: 16 amino acids. Trimming took 1 base from V and 6 from J, leaving 18 bases between them. CDR3 bases read: TGCGCCAGCAGCTTGCTTAGGGGCTCCCGGGGGGATACG. Translation: CASSLLRGSRGDT. The CDR3 in full is CASSLLRGSRGDTQYF.

This clone was detected ten times or more. The read gets to within 3 residues of the CDR3 end, and the germline J gene fills in the rest. V is TRBV18 and J is TRBJ2-7; TRBD1 matches 7 bases. V was clipped by 6 bases and J by 2 bases; unmatched bases: 7. The CDR3 is 14 amino acids. CDR1 and CDR2 from the germline V gene are KGHSH and LQKENI. The chain's CDR3 is CASSPPGTAYEQYF. CDR3 DNA, as far as it was read: TGTGCCAGCTCCCCCCCCGGGACAGCCTACGAG.

In its sample, this clone was seen many times. The read halts 3 residues ahead of the CDR3 end, with the missing end drawn from the germline J gene. The V gene is TRBV20-1, the J gene TRBJ1-2; TRBD1 is a possible D gene (5 bases). Germline V gene sequence: CDR1 DFQATT, CDR2 SNEGSKA (reference sequence). V was clipped by 2 bases and J by 4 bases, with 14 bases between them. The CDR3 loop spans 14 amino acids. The CDR3 loop is CSARKGAGGYGYTF. CDR3 bases read: TGCAGTGCTAGAAAAGGGGCCGGCGGCTATGGC.